By proportion, the clone carrying this TCR beta chain is medium-sized. As yet, its antigen is unknown. After constant-region reverse-primer amplification, full-length variable regions underwent semi-nested PCR with Nested Universal Primer A. One entry per CDR3 protein results from TCRdb running MiXCR on the 5' RACE reads. Of some 13,000 distinct CDR3 sequences listed, more than 20% were seen once; the top ten hold approximately 2.8%. CD25-based Treg depletion was applied to purified naive CD4+ T cells. Study-wide results and limits: Tumor memory CD4+ T cell TCR gene usage clustered with blood and lymph node memory CD4+ cells and lymph node naive CD4+ cells. Greatest tumor Treg TCR overlap was with tumor naive CD4+ cells.

The germline V gene encodes CDR1 MGHRA and CDR2 YSYEKL. The CDR3 extends over 16 amino acids. Germline trimming cut 2 bases from V and 6 bases from J; bases unmatched to any gene: 6. The sequence came from a female donor with breast cancer. The chain employs TRBV4-1 and TRBJ2-7; TRBD2 matches at 14 bases. Sequenced material: naive CD4+ T cells sorted from blood. This sample's subset: naive CD4+ T cells, CD4+CD45RA+CD25-. The CDR3 spells CASSQQGLAGAGEQYF. The CDR3 DNA follows: TGCGCCAGCAGCCAACAGGGACTAGCGGGAGCAGGCGAGCAGTACTTC.